This TCR beta chain was documented in a study of T cell changes during pregnancy in multiple sclerosis. Trimming took 4 bases from V and 1 from J, leaving 9 bases between them. Germline-derived CDR1 and CDR2 are SGDLS and YYNGEE. The CDR3 has 14 amino acids. Assay: immunoSEQ multiplex PCR; the TCRdb copy retains only in-frame clones and omits some. Of tens of thousands of clones in the sample, around nine tenths were seen once. This receptor was taken from a female donor in good health, enrolled as a control in a pregnancy study. Sequencing was performed on CD4+ T cells from peripheral blood mononuclear cells, taken after pregnancy. This chain joins TRBV9 and TRBJ1-5; D is possibly TRBD1 (6 bases). This CDR3 is CASSTGLSNQPQHF. The CDR3 region has the DNA TGTGCCAGCAGCACAGGGTTGAGCAATCAGCCCCAGCATTTT.